Listed below are T cell receptor beta chains from one sample, sequenced in a study of graft-versus-host responses after intestinal transplantation. These receptors' antigens are unknown. Measured with immunoSEQ multiplex PCR; TCRdb has only the in-frame clones, and not every one. Of roughly 69,000 clones listed, 90% to 95% are singletons. The sample in question was unstimulated CD8+ T cells sorted from spleen or lymph node cells, obtained before transplant. These receptors all stem from a human donor who was the organ donor for an intestinal transplant. CDR3s include the opening cysteine and the closing phenylalanine or tryptophan. D genes are given only for firm matches. Expanded clones get a size class; other rows say once, few or many, or leave the size out.

v_call: TRBV19
d_call: NA
j_call: TRBJ2-7
clone_size: NA
cdr3_nt: TGTGCCAGTAGTATATTCCCCGGCTACGAGCAGTACTTC
cdr3_aa: CASSIFPGYEQYF

v_call: TRBV19
d_call: TRBD2
j_call: TRBJ2-1
clone_size: NA
cdr3_nt: TGTGCCAGTAGTATTAATCCCAGCGGGGGCGACAATGAGCAGTTCTTC
cdr3_aa: CASSINPSGGDNEQFF

v_call: TRBV27
d_call: TRBD2
j_call: TRBJ2-7
clone_size: once
cdr3_nt: TGTGCCAGCGGTGATGTAGCGGGAGCCGCCGAGCAGTACTTC
cdr3_aa: CASGDVAGAAEQYF

v_call: TRBV10-3
d_call: NA
j_call: TRBJ1-2
clone_size: NA
cdr3_nt: TGTGCCATCAGTCTACCGACAGTTGGCTACACCTTC
cdr3_aa: CAISLPTVGYTF

v_call: TRBV5-8
d_call: NA
j_call: TRBJ1-5
clone_size: NA
cdr3_nt: TGTGCCAGCAGCTTGCGCTCGGAGAATCAGCCCCAGCATTTT
cdr3_aa: CASSLRSENQPQHF

v_call: TRBV4-2
d_call: TRBD1
j_call: TRBJ2-2
clone_size: NA
cdr3_nt: TGTGCCAGCAGCCAAGAGCAGGGGGCGAACACCGGGGAGCTGTTTTTT
cdr3_aa: CASSQEQGANTGELFF

v_call: TRBV29-1
d_call: NA
j_call: TRBJ2-1
clone_size: NA
cdr3_nt: TGCAGCGTTGAAGGTGGGAGCTCCTACAATGAGCAGTTCTTC
cdr3_aa: CSVEGGSSYNEQFF

v_call: TRBV6-9
d_call: NA
j_call: TRBJ2-7
clone_size: NA
cdr3_nt: TGTGCCAGCAGTTCGGGACTCACCTACGAGCAGTACTTC
cdr3_aa: CASSSGLTYEQYF

v_call: TRBV19
d_call: TRBD1
j_call: TRBJ2-3
clone_size: NA
cdr3_nt: TGTGCCAGTAGTATTGTACATGGGACAGATTTGACAGATACGCAGTATTTT
cdr3_aa: CASSIVHGTDLTDTQYF

v_call: TRBV2
d_call: NA
j_call: TRBJ2-3
clone_size: large
cdr3_nt: TGTGCCAGCATACAGGTTCCAGATACGCAGTATTTT
cdr3_aa: CASIQVPDTQYF

v_call: TRBV15
d_call: NA
j_call: TRBJ2-1
clone_size: NA
cdr3_nt: TGTGCCACCAGCAAAATTCAGGACATATCTTCTTACAATGAGCAGTTCTTC
cdr3_aa: CATSKIQDISSYNEQFF

v_call: TRBV6-5
d_call: TRBD1
j_call: TRBJ1-2
clone_size: NA
cdr3_nt: TGTGCCAGCAGTTCCGCGACAGGGAAAGATGGCTACACCTTC
cdr3_aa: CASSSATGKDGYTF

v_call: TRBV28
d_call: TRBD1
j_call: TRBJ2-7
clone_size: NA
cdr3_nt: TGTGCCAGCAGTTTAATCCCTAGGGGGCGATGGGGCTACGAGCAGTACTTC
cdr3_aa: CASSLIPRGRWGYEQYF

v_call: TRBV9
d_call: TRBD1
j_call: TRBJ2-3
clone_size: NA
cdr3_nt: TGTGCCAGCAGCGCCCCCCGACAGGGACAGCTTTGGACAGATACGCAGTATTTT
cdr3_aa: CASSAPRQGQLWTDTQYF

v_call: TRBV2
d_call: NA
j_call: TRBJ2-3
clone_size: NA
cdr3_nt: TGTGCCAGCACCGAGGGTTGCACAGATACGCAGTATTTT
cdr3_aa: CASTEGCTDTQYF

v_call: TRBV7-9
d_call: TRBD1
j_call: TRBJ2-7
clone_size: NA
cdr3_nt: TGTGCCAGCAGCTTAATCGTAGGGGCAGGGGGCTTCGAGCAGTACTTC
cdr3_aa: CASSLIVGAGGFEQYF

v_call: TRBV7-6
d_call: NA
j_call: TRBJ1-1
clone_size: NA
cdr3_nt: TGTGCCAGCAGCCCCGGGGGGCCGGGCACTGAAGCTTTCTTT
cdr3_aa: CASSPGGPGTEAFF